The next 8 T cell receptor beta chains were all read from a single sample in a study of shared clonotypes between healthy human individuals (dated by TCRdb to the early 2020s). Libraries were made using the immunoSEQ multiplex PCR assay. TCRdb obtained this table from immuneACCESS and retained in-frame rearrangements with V and J assigned. These tables miss some clones; where compared with another copy, unresolved V genes account for less than half of the shortfall, and the remainder is unexplained. In this sample the table shows some 2,400,000 clones, approximately 94% of which occur a single time. Less than 0.15% of the sample goes to the ten largest clones. Sequencing was done on a sample of naive CD4+ T cells sorted from blood. In light of the paper, this sample's cell subset or site label describes: CD45RA+ positively selected. The receptors were sampled from a man aged 18 to 30 in good health.

This clone appeared once. The rearrangement joins TRBV5-1 to TRBJ2-7, with a possible D match to TRBD2 (7 bases). Germline values: CDR1 SGHRS, CDR2 YFSETQ. With 0 bases removed from V and 6 bases from J, the gap between germline ends came to 16 bases. CDR3 size: 15 residues. The CDR3 reads CASSLEGGQVPEQYF. The CDR3 DNA sequence: TGCGCCAGCAGCTTGGAGGGGGGGCAGGTCCCCGAGCAGTACTTC.

In regard to this clone: Other DNA sequences in the same sample also yield this CDR3. The chain employs TRBV7-9 and TRBJ1-6; D call uncertain. Trimming stripped 1 base from V and 6 bases from J, with 7 bases between. Germline loops: CDR1 SEHNR, CDR2 FQNEAQ (reference sequence). The CDR3 runs 14 residues. DNA of the CDR3: TGTGCCAGCAGCTTAGGGAAAAGTAATTCACCCCTCCACTTT. This sequence encodes CASSLGKSNSPLHF.

The chain combines TRBV5-4 with TRBJ2-5; perhaps TRBD2 as D (6 bases). The CDR3 extends over 16 amino acids. CDR1 is SGHNT, CDR2 YYREEE, per germline (reference sequence). V was shortened by 0 bases and J by 5 bases, with 17 bases between the two germline ends. CDR3 coding DNA: TGTGCCAGCAGCTTGGAGGGACTTTTTGATCGGGAGACCCAGTACTTC. Its translation is CASSLEGLFDRETQYF.

V gene TRBV2 combines with J gene TRBJ1-5, with D unresolved. This CDR3 spans 18 amino acids. With 3 bases removed from V and 2 bases from J, the gap between germline ends came to 20 bases. Looked up from germline, CDR1 is SNHLY and CDR2 is FYNNEI. The CDR3 loop reads CASSEIHLSGEGNQPQHF. For the CDR3, the DNA is TGTGCCAGCAGTGAGATACACCTCTCCGGGGAAGGCAATCAGCCCCAGCATTTT.

This chain joins TRBV27 and TRBJ2-2, with 8 bases matching TRBD2. With V trimmed by 8 bases and J by 2 bases, 13 bases remained unmatched. Germline values: CDR1 MNHEY, CDR2 SMNVEV (reference sequence). The CDR3 spans 17 residues. DNA for the CDR3: TGTGCCAGCCGGGAGGGGCCCTCACACTTAAACACCGGGGAGCTGTTTTTT. Its protein is CASREGPSHLNTGELFF.

V and J are TRBV5-4 and TRBJ2-2; 9 bases line up with TRBD2. Germline lookup yields CDR1 SGHNT and CDR2 YYREEE (reference sequence). V was clipped by 4 bases and J by 3 bases; unmatched bases: 7. The CDR3 loop spans 16 amino acids. CDR3 region: CASSVAGLAYTGELFF. CDR3 sequence (DNA): TGTGCCAGCAGCGTTGCGGGACTAGCATACACCGGGGAGCTGTTTTTT.

The chain couples TRBV19 to TRBJ1-6; 7 bases line up with TRBD1. Losses at the gene ends were 6 bases for V and 6 bases for J; bases not matched to a gene: 8. CDR3 size: 15 residues. In germline, CDR1 is LNHDA, CDR2 SQIVND (reference sequence). Here the CDR3 reads CASSTGQRINSPLHF. CDR3 bases: TGTGCCAGTAGCACGGGACAGCGGATTAATTCACCCCTCCACTTT.

This chain uses TRBV6-6 with TRBJ2-3, with a tentative D call TRBD2 (5 bases). The V gene's germline CDR1 is MNHNY and CDR2 SVGAGI (reference sequence). This CDR3 is built from 10 residues. The V and J ends lost 7 bases and 6 bases respectively, with 5 bases between them. CDR3 sequence: CASTGDTQYF. The CDR3 DNA sequence: TGTGCCAGCACGGGGGATACGCAGTATTTT.